Listed below are T cell receptor beta chains from one sample, sequenced in a study of T-cell reconstitution after alpha-beta-depleted transplantation in children. TCRdb recomputed calls from the PCR reads with MiXCR, one row per CDR3 protein. The sample lists 200,000 to 250,000 distinct CDR3 sequences; less than 9% were seen once. Sequences were derived from PBMCs, mostly from graft donor cells, sampled 180 days after TCRalphabeta/CD19-depleted stem cell transplant. The receptors stem from a male patient aged 10 to 17 who had a stem cell transplant for acute lymphoblastic leukemia, so the T cells may come from the graft donor. CDR3s include the opening cysteine and the closing phenylalanine or tryptophan. Each record gives: V gene, J gene, clone size, D gene, CDR3 DNA, CDR3 protein. The D gene is left open where the match is weak. Each size is once, few, many or a size class.

v_gene: TRBV28; j_gene: TRBJ1-1; abundance: many; d_gene: -; CDR3nt: TGTGCCAGCAGTTTATTAGGGGGTCGTGAAGCTTTCTTT; CDR3aa: CASSLLGGREAFF
v_gene: TRBV12-3/TRBV12-4; j_gene: TRBJ2-2; abundance: many; d_gene: TRBD1; CDR3nt: TGTGCCAGCAGTTTACCGGACAGGGTGAACACCGGGGAGCTGTTTTTT; CDR3aa: CASSLPDRVNTGELFF
v_gene: TRBV6-5; j_gene: TRBJ2-2; abundance: many; d_gene: -; CDR3nt: TGTGCCAGCAGTTACTCAGGGAACACCGGGGAGCTGTTTTTT; CDR3aa: CASSYSGNTGELFF
v_gene: TRBV6-5; j_gene: TRBJ2-5; abundance: many; d_gene: -; CDR3nt: TGTGCCAGCAGTTACGAGAGAGAAGAGACCCAGTACTTC; CDR3aa: CASSYEREETQYF
v_gene: TRBV11-2; j_gene: TRBJ1-1; abundance: many; d_gene: -; CDR3nt: TGTGCCAGCAGCTTAGACAGGAAGGGTGAAGCTTTCTTT; CDR3aa: CASSLDRKGEAFF
v_gene: TRBV5-8; j_gene: TRBJ1-4; abundance: many; d_gene: -; CDR3nt: TGTGCCAGCAGCTTCTGGGCTGAAAAACTGTTTTTT; CDR3aa: CASSFWAEKLFF
v_gene: TRBV15; j_gene: TRBJ1-2; abundance: many; d_gene: -; CDR3nt: TGTGCCACCAGCAGAGATTTTCCAACTTCTTATGGCTACACCTTC; CDR3aa: CATSRDFPTSYGYTF
v_gene: TRBV10-3; j_gene: TRBJ2-7; abundance: many; d_gene: -; CDR3nt: TGTGCCATCAGTGCATCCGGCTCCTACGAGCAGTACTTC; CDR3aa: CAISASGSYEQYF
v_gene: TRBV9; j_gene: TRBJ2-5; abundance: many; d_gene: -; CDR3nt: TGTGCCAGCACCCGGGGCTGGGGGGACTCGTTGTTGGGAGAGACCCAGTACTTC; CDR3aa: CASTRGWGDSLLGETQYF
v_gene: TRBV5-6; j_gene: TRBJ2-6; abundance: many; d_gene: -; CDR3nt: TGTGCCAGCAGCTCGGCCGGTGGGGGGCCCGGGGCCAACGTCCTGACTTTC; CDR3aa: CASSSAGGGPGANVLTF
v_gene: TRBV4-1; j_gene: TRBJ1-1; abundance: many; d_gene: -; CDR3nt: TGCGCCAGCAGCCCCCGGACAGACACTGAAGCTTTCTTT; CDR3aa: CASSPRTDTEAFF
v_gene: TRBV11-2; j_gene: TRBJ1-2; abundance: many; d_gene: TRBD1; CDR3nt: TGTGCCAGCAGCCCCGCATCGCCTTCTGGGACAGGAAGCTATGGCTACACCTTC; CDR3aa: CASSPASPSGTGSYGYTF
v_gene: TRBV11-3; j_gene: TRBJ2-7; abundance: many; d_gene: TRBD2; CDR3nt: TGTGCCAGCAGCTCGGGGAGGGGAGCCTACGAGCAGTACTTC; CDR3aa: CASSSGRGAYEQYF
v_gene: TRBV27; j_gene: TRBJ2-3; abundance: many; d_gene: TRBD2; CDR3nt: TGTGCCAGCAGTCCGGGCGGGGGTCCCACAGATACGCAGTATTTT; CDR3aa: CASSPGGGPTDTQYF
v_gene: TRBV5-5; j_gene: TRBJ2-6; abundance: many; d_gene: TRBD1; CDR3nt: TGTGCCAGCAGCTTGGAGGGGCAGGGGGTGGCCGGGGCCAACGTCCTGACTTTC; CDR3aa: CASSLEGQGVAGANVLTF
v_gene: TRBV11-2; j_gene: TRBJ2-7; abundance: many; d_gene: -; CDR3nt: TGTGCCAGCAGCTTAGGACGCAGGGGCCCCTTCGAGCAGTACTTC; CDR3aa: CASSLGRRGPFEQYF
v_gene: TRBV20-1; j_gene: TRBJ2-7; abundance: many; d_gene: -; CDR3nt: TGCAGTGCTGGCCACGGGGGCCACGAGCAGTACTTC; CDR3aa: CSAGHGGHEQYF
v_gene: TRBV6-5; j_gene: TRBJ2-1; abundance: many; d_gene: -; CDR3nt: TGTGCCAGCAGTTACTCAACTGGACAGTCTTACAATGAGCAGTTCTTC; CDR3aa: CASSYSTGQSYNEQFF
v_gene: TRBV14; j_gene: TRBJ2-1; abundance: many; d_gene: -; CDR3nt: TGTGCCAGCAGCCAAGATGGGTGGGGGGGCCCCCTATTTGGACAGTTCTTC; CDR3aa: CASSQDGWGGPLFGQFF
v_gene: TRBV7-3; j_gene: TRBJ2-3; abundance: many; d_gene: -; CDR3nt: TGTGCCAGCAGCTCAAAGGGGTGGATGGGCACAGATACGCAGTATTTT; CDR3aa: CASSSKGWMGTDTQYF
v_gene: TRBV5-1; j_gene: TRBJ2-3; abundance: many; d_gene: -; CDR3nt: TGCGCCAGCAGCTTGAGGCCATATAACACAGATACGCAGTATTTT; CDR3aa: CASSLRPYNTDTQYF
v_gene: TRBV12-3/TRBV12-4; j_gene: TRBJ1-2; abundance: many; d_gene: TRBD1; CDR3nt: TGTGCCAGCAGAAGAGACAGGGTTGGGGGCTACACCTTC; CDR3aa: CASRRDRVGGYTF
v_gene: TRBV7-2; j_gene: TRBJ2-7; abundance: many; d_gene: TRBD1; CDR3nt: TGTGCCAGCAGCTTACCTAGTATCCCCCCCGGGACAGGGGGCGGGTACGAGCAGTACTTC; CDR3aa: CASSLPSIPPGTGGGYEQYF
v_gene: TRBV27; j_gene: TRBJ2-1; abundance: many; d_gene: TRBD2; CDR3nt: TGTGCCAGCAGTTCCCTAGCGGGGGGATCGGGCTACAATGAGCAGTTCTTC; CDR3aa: CASSSLAGGSGYNEQFF
v_gene: TRBV25-1; j_gene: TRBJ2-7; abundance: many; d_gene: TRBD1; CDR3nt: TGTGCCAGCAGTGAACAAGGACAGGGGGCTTGGGAGCAGTACTTC; CDR3aa: CASSEQGQGAWEQYF
v_gene: TRBV20-1; j_gene: TRBJ2-7; abundance: many; d_gene: -; CDR3nt: TGCAGTGTCCAGACATCCTCCAATTACTACGAGCAGTACTTC; CDR3aa: CSVQTSSNYYEQYF
v_gene: TRBV10-3; j_gene: TRBJ2-3; abundance: many; d_gene: -; CDR3nt: TGTGCCATCAGGGGCATCCGGGGCGACGGGACAGATACGCAGTATTTT; CDR3aa: CAIRGIRGDGTDTQYF
v_gene: TRBV10-3; j_gene: TRBJ2-3; abundance: many; d_gene: TRBD1; CDR3nt: TGTGCCATCAAGGACAGGGGGGCAGATACGCAGTATTTT; CDR3aa: CAIKDRGADTQYF
v_gene: TRBV19; j_gene: TRBJ1-4; abundance: many; d_gene: TRBD1; CDR3nt: TGTGCCAGTAGTATCCGGGACAGGATCGAAAAACTGTTTTTT; CDR3aa: CASSIRDRIEKLFF
v_gene: TRBV12-3/TRBV12-4; j_gene: TRBJ2-3; abundance: many; d_gene: -; CDR3nt: TGTGCCAGCAGCCCTACAAGGCATACGCAGTATTTT; CDR3aa: CASSPTRHTQYF